The 28 T cell receptor beta chains listed next were all sequenced from one sample in a study of blood T cell repertoires in COVID-19 (dated by TCRdb to 2018 to 2020). Library method: the immunoSEQ multiplex PCR assay. As stored in TCRdb, this immuneACCESS dataset retains in-frame rearrangements with V and J assigned. A fraction of the clones does not appear; measured against another copy, unresolved V genes explain less than half of the discrepancy, and the remainder lacks a known reason. In all, the sample holds a few hundred thousand clones, and roughly 83% of those were seen once. Jointly, the top ten make up 4.6% of the sample. Sequenced input: peripheral blood. All receptors come from a man aged 55 to 70 who had recovered from COVID-19.

The rearrangement links TRBV2 to TRBJ1-5, with D unresolved. CDR3 length: 11 amino acids. V was shortened by 4 bases and J by 6 bases, with 4 bases between the two germline ends. Germline V gene data show CDR1 as SNHLY and CDR2 as FYNNEI. CDR3 bases: TGTGCCAGCAGTGGGCCTCAGCCCCAGCATTTT. Translation gives CASSGPQPQHF.

There are a few counts of this clone. The CDR3 sequence is CASGLGNEQYF. CDR3 DNA: TGTGCCTCGGGGTTAGGGAACGAGCAGTACTTC. This chain joins TRBV30 and TRBJ2-7; D may be TRBD2 (5 bases). The CDR3 runs 11 residues. Per germline, CDR1 GTSNPN and CDR2 SVGIG (reference sequence). V dropped 7 bases and J dropped 5 bases, with 12 bases sitting between them.

The rearrangement links TRBV24-1 to TRBJ2-3, with 9 nucleotides matching TRBD2. Looked up from germline, CDR1 is KGHDR and CDR2 is SFDVKD. V was pared by 3 bases and J by 2 bases, with 2 bases of the junction left unmatched. The CDR3 is 15 amino acids. CDR3 in DNA: TGTGCCACCAGTGATAGACTAGCGGTCACAGATACGCAGTATTTT. As protein: CATSDRLAVTDTQYF.

Written as DNA, the CDR3 is TGTGCCAGCTCACCCCGGACAGTTAGGGGGTACACTGAAGCTTTCTTT. It codes for CASSPRTVRGYTEAFF. The J gene is TRBJ1-1, the V gene TRBV18, with a weak D call TRBD1 (6 bases). V lost 3 bases and J lost 3, with 17 bases in between. Germline V CDR1 and CDR2: KGHSH, LQKENI. The CDR3 totals 16 residues.

This chain connects TRBV23-1 to TRBJ2-2; tentative D call: TRBD1 (5 bases). TRBV23-1 is recorded as an ORF, its role being uncertain. The germline V and J ends were trimmed by 2 bases and 0 bases, with 13 bases remaining between them. The CDR3 runs to 17 residues. The CDR3 DNA is TGCGCCAGCAGTCAAGCGACAGCTACCCCGAACACCGGGGAGCTGTTTTTT. Its protein is CASSQATATPNTGELFF.

V is TRBV3-1 (or the pseudogene TRBV3-2) and J is TRBJ2-4; 7 bases fit TRBD1. The CDR3 loop spans 19 amino acids. Germline trimming cut 0 bases from V and 5 bases from J; bases unmatched to any gene: 16. Germline assignment: CDR1 LGHDT and CDR2 YNNKEL (reference sequence). CDR3 nucleotides: TGTGCCAGCAGCCAAGATCGTTCGAGACAGGGTATCCCCCAAAACATTCAGTACTTC. This gives the protein CASSQDRSRQGIPQNIQYF.

The rearrangement joins TRBV4-1 to TRBJ1-2; D might be TRBD1 (6 bases). Looked up from germline, CDR1 is MGHRA and CDR2 is YSYEKL. V was pared by 5 bases and J by 4 bases, with 17 bases between. This CDR3 is built from 15 residues. The CDR3 spells CASSSRTAYFYGYTF. CDR3 DNA: TGCGCCAGCAGCTCCCGGACAGCGTATTTCTATGGCTACACCTTC.

The chain employs TRBV11-2 and TRBJ2-6; the match to TRBD1 covers 7 bases. The CDR3 extends over 16 amino acids. Unmatched junction bases numbered 6, after V lost 5 bases and J lost 2 bases. Germline CDR1 SGHAT, CDR2 FQNNGV. The CDR3 reads CASSRDRVTGANVLTF. In nucleotides, the CDR3 is TGTGCCAGCAGCCGTGACAGGGTTACTGGGGCCAACGTCCTGACTTTC.

The chain recombines TRBV7-9 with TRBJ2-7; 7 bases are a match to TRBD1. This CDR3 is built from 14 residues. J lost 3 bases, V lost 6 bases, and 8 bases had no gene match. Germline CDR1 SEHNR, CDR2 FQNEAQ (reference sequence). The CDR3 DNA reads as TGTGCCAGCAGACCCTGGACAGGATTCTACGAGCAGTACTTC. Its protein product is CASRPWTGFYEQYF.

The chain combines TRBV15 with TRBJ1-5, with D unresolved. This CDR3 has 15 residues. CDR1 is LNHNV, CDR2 YYDKDF, per germline (reference sequence). The V end lost 3 bases, the J end lost 6 bases, and 15 bases lay between the germline ends. As DNA, the CDR3 is TGTGCCACCAGCAGCCCCCCCTACCCGATTCAGCCCCAGCATTTT. This gives the protein CATSSPPYPIQPQHF.

For the CDR3, the DNA is TGCGCCAGCAGCGAGGGCACAGATACGCAGTATTTT. Its translation: CASSEGTDTQYF. This chain connects TRBV5-1 to TRBJ2-3; D is uncertain. V was clipped by 4 bases and J by 1 base, with 4 bases between them. Germline values: CDR1 SGHRS, CDR2 YFSETQ. The CDR3 has 12 amino acids.

The count of this clone is one. The CDR3 region is CAWKQGALRYEQYF. CDR3 DNA sequence: TGTGCCTGGAAACAGGGAGCCTTGAGATACGAGCAGTACTTC. The chain couples TRBV30 to TRBJ2-7, with a weak D call TRBD1 (6 bases). V was pared by 4 bases and J by 4 bases, with 17 bases between. CDR3 length: 14 residues. CDR1 GTSNPN and CDR2 SVGIG come from the germline V gene (reference sequence).

The chain has TRBV5-6 and TRBJ2-7; D is undetermined. Germline V lookup: CDR1 SGHDT, CDR2 YYEEEE. This CDR3 has 16 residues. The V and J ends lost 5 bases and 2 bases respectively, with 20 bases between them. The DNA of the CDR3 is TGTGCCAGCAGTACAACCGACATGTATGATGCCTACGAGCAGTACTTC. As protein: CASSTTDMYDAYEQYF. Looking up the rest from reference TRBV5-6 and TRBJ2-7 gives the full variable domain: DAGVTQSPTHLIKTRGQQVTLRCSPKSGHDTVSWYQQALGQGPQFIFQYYEEEERQRGNFPDRFSGHQFPNYSSELNVNALLLGDSALYLCASSTTDMYDAYEQYFGPGTRLTVT.

This clone occurred once. The J gene is TRBJ2-7, the V gene TRBV5-6; D perhaps matches TRBD1 (6 bases). This CDR3 is built from 14 residues. V lost 4 bases to trimming and J lost 6 bases, with 17 bases between them. In germline, CDR1 is SGHDT, CDR2 YYEEEE. The CDR3 region has the DNA TGTGCCAGCAGCCGTATTCGGACAGTCGGCGAGCAGTACTTC. It specifies CASSRIRTVGEQYF.

The chain combines TRBV11-3 with TRBJ2-1, with TRBD2 matching 8 bases. J was trimmed by 6 bases and V by 4 bases; bases with no gene match: 11. CDR3 length: 16 amino acids. Germline CDR1 is SGHNT and CDR2 is YENEEA. CDR3 loop: CASSSGGLAGFNEQFF. Here the CDR3 DNA reads TGTGCCAGCAGCTCCGGGGGCCTAGCGGGCTTCAATGAGCAGTTCTTC.

The V and J genes are TRBV6-2 or TRBV6-3 and TRBJ2-2, with 8 bases lining up with TRBD2. Germline V gives CDR1 MNHEY, CDR2 SVGEGT. The CDR3 is 16 amino acids. V shed 3 bases and J 1 base; nucleotides not matched to a gene: 4. Here the CDR3 reads CASSYSAGGNTGELFF. In DNA form, the CDR3 reads TGTGCCAGCAGTTATAGCGCGGGGGGGAACACCGGGGAGCTGTTTTTT.

This clone was counted only a few times. V gene TRBV6-6 combines with J gene TRBJ1-1, with D hard to call. The CDR3 is 13 amino acids. Germline V gene lookup returns CDR1 MNHNY and CDR2 SVGAGI (reference sequence). The V end lost 2 bases, the J end lost 7 bases, and 11 bases lay between the germline ends. DNA of the CDR3: TGTGCCAGCAGTTACGAGGGTACCGTTGAAGCTTTCTTT. Protein product: CASSYEGTVEAFF.

The chain joins TRBV7-9 to TRBJ2-2; perhaps TRBD1 as D (6 bases). Trimming shortened V by 5 bases and J by 3 bases, and 16 bases separated the two germline ends. CDR3 length: 16 residues. Germline CDR1 SEHNR, CDR2 FQNEAQ (reference sequence). CDR3 in amino acids: CASSEIGQIYTGELFF. As DNA, the CDR3 is TGTGCCAGCAGCGAAATTGGACAGATTTACACCGGGGAGCTGTTTTTT.

This clone appeared a single time. This chain joins TRBV15 and TRBJ2-5; D may be TRBD1 (6 bases). Trimming took off 2 bases at V and 5 bases at J, with 12 bases between the two ends. Germline V gene data show CDR1 as LNHNV and CDR2 as YYDKDF (reference sequence). CDR3 length: 14 amino acids. The CDR3 is CATSRQGLGETQYF. The CDR3 nucleotides read TGTGCCACCAGCAGACAGGGGTTGGGGGAGACCCAGTACTTC.

A single count supports this clone. The chain employs TRBV5-4 and TRBJ1-2, with 7 bases that match TRBD1. Losses at the gene ends were 4 bases for V and 6 bases for J; bases not matched to a gene: 6. Germline values: CDR1 SGHNT, CDR2 YYREEE (reference sequence). The CDR3 extends over 13 amino acids. The CDR3 DNA reads TGTGCCAGCAGCCGAACAGGGGTTAATGGCTACACCTTC. Its protein product is CASSRTGVNGYTF.

The chain has TRBV7-2 and TRBJ2-7; D remains ambiguous. Trimming left V 2 bases short and J 0 bases short, with 14 bases between. Germline V gene lookup returns CDR1 SGHTA and CDR2 FQGNSA. There are 16 residues in the CDR3. The CDR3 protein is CASSLFPDWSSYEQYF. The CDR3 region has the DNA TGTGCCAGCAGCTTATTCCCCGACTGGAGCTCCTACGAGCAGTACTTC.

This chain joins TRBV5-4 and TRBJ1-2, with a tentative D call TRBD1 (5 bases). The CDR3 covers 14 residues. Germline V gene data show CDR1 as SGHNT and CDR2 as YYREEE (reference sequence). Trimming left V 5 bases short and J 3 bases short, with 14 bases between. The CDR3 DNA is TGTGCCAGCAGACGGGGGGGAAGAGACTATGGCTACACCTTC. Translating it yields CASRRGGRDYGYTF.

DNA of the CDR3: TGTGCCAGCAGCGTAGTGCCAGGGGGGCAAGAGACCCAGTACTTC. It translates to CASSVVPGGQETQYF. This rearrangement joins TRBV9 to TRBJ2-5; TRBD1 might be the D (7 bases). In germline, CDR1 is SGDLS, CDR2 YYNGEE. V was clipped by 0 bases and J by 2 bases, with 11 bases between them. The CDR3 runs 15 residues.

The chain carries TRBV7-9 and TRBJ1-5, with D possibly being TRBD1 (6 bases). The V end was cut by 5 bases, the J end by 0 bases, with 23 bases between. Germline V CDR1 and CDR2: SEHNR, FQNEAQ (reference sequence). The CDR3 is made up of 19 amino acids. CDR3 sequence reads: CASSKDTGSRRYSNQPQHF. CDR3 nucleotides: TGTGCCAGCAGCAAGGATACAGGGAGCCGACGGTATAGCAATCAGCCCCAGCATTTT.

The chain has TRBV11-2 and TRBJ2-7; 8 nucleotides match TRBD2. From germline, CDR1 is SGHAT and CDR2 FQNNGV. There are 14 residues in the CDR3. The V and J ends lost 8 bases and 2 bases, in that order; junction bases with no gene match: 8. The CDR3 DNA reads as TGTGCCAGCCGCGCCAGCGGGAGAGCCTACGAGCAGTACTTC. Its translation: CASRASGRAYEQYF.

V and J are TRBV27 and TRBJ1-1; 8 bases fit TRBD1. CDR3 length: 14 residues. J lost 4 bases, V lost 5 bases, and 6 bases had no gene match. The germline V gene has CDR1 MNHEY and CDR2 SMNVEV (reference sequence). CDR3 sequence (DNA): TGTGCCAGCAGTGTGCAGGGGGCGGGCACTGAAGCTTTCTTT. This encodes CASSVQGAGTEAFF.

This rearrangement joins TRBV3-1 (or the pseudogene TRBV3-2) to TRBJ2-3; 11 nucleotides line up with TRBD2. J was trimmed by 7 bases and V by 8 bases; bases with no gene match: 14. The CDR3 totals 16 residues. Germline loops: CDR1 LGHDT, CDR2 YNNKEL (reference sequence). CDR3 sequence (DNA): TGTGCCAGCGCCCAGGGCGGACTAGCGGGCGGGAATACGCAGTATTTT. Translated: CASAQGGLAGGNTQYF.

A note on this clone: Different DNA sequences within this sample yield the same CDR3. This chain connects TRBV28 to TRBJ1-2; D is perhaps TRBD1 (6 bases). CDR3 length equals 13 residues. Trimming stripped 2 bases from V and 7 bases from J, with 11 bases between. Germline V CDR1 and CDR2: MDHEN, SYDVKM. CDR3 protein: CASSLLGAAGYTF. DNA of the CDR3: TGTGCCAGCAGTTTACTGGGGGCGGCTGGCTACACCTTC.